This T cell receptor (beta chain) was sequenced in a study of shared T cell receptors in the human thymus. The V end was cut by 4 bases, the J end by 4 bases, with 17 bases between. In germline, CDR1 is WSHSY, CDR2 SAAADI. The CDR3 covers 16 residues. Sequenced by immunoSEQ multiplex PCR; TCRdb stores in-frame clones only, minus some. Of approximately 760,000 clones in the sample, 80% to 90% were seen once. The data were also submitted as part of a second study, on human thymus T cells. That report adds: The people who donated were healthy Finnish babies having corrective surgery for congenital heart defects.

This receptor was identified in a girl in the first two years of life with a congenital heart defect. The J gene is TRBJ2-1, the V gene TRBV10-2; no clear D. The source material was thymocytes. DNA of the CDR3: TGCGCCAGCAGTGTTAGAACAGAAATACAATACAATGAGCAGTTCTTC. Residues: CASSVRTEIQYNEQFF.